This TCR beta chain was identified during a study of blood T cell repertoires in COVID-19. Study background: From the United States, Italy and Spain came samples of acute and convalescent COVID-19. T cells, B-cell-depleted T cells, or PBMCs provided the cDNA or gDNA that served as material.

In the study's own analysis: From reference gene primer amplification, estimates of nucleated cell counts were derived. Method: immunoSEQ multiplex PCR; TCRdb's copy keeps in-frame clones and lacks some. The V and J calls and the clone size are those of that table, but D and trimming were determined from the DNA. The sample yields about 480,000 clones, 89% seen once. V dropped 4 bases and J dropped 9; count of bases not matched to a gene: 8. CDR3 size: 14 residues. Germline V gives CDR1 LNHDA, CDR2 SQIVND (reference sequence). Enrollment of patients from Seattle took place during active infection, with longitudinal follow-up.

The source of this sequence is a man aged 18 to 29 with COVID-19, enrolled during active disease. The chain joins TRBV19 to TRBJ2-3, with 9 bases aligning to TRBD2. Sequenced input: peripheral blood. The CDR3 is CASSTLSSGVTQYF. The CDR3, as DNA: TGTGCCAGTAGTACACTCTCTAGCGGGGTAACGCAGTATTTT.